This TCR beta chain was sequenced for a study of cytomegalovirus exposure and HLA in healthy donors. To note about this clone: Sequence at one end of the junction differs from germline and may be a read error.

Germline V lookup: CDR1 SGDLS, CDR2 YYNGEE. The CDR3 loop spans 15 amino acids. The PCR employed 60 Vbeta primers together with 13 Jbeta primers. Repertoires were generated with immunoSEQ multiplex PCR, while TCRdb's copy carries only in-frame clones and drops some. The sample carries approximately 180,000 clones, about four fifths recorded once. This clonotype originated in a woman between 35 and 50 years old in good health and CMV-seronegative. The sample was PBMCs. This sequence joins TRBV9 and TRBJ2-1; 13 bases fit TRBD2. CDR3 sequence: CASSVGSLAGGPTVF. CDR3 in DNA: TGTGCCAGCAGCGTAGGGTCACTAGCGGGAGGGCCCACGGTCTTC.